The 13 T cell receptor beta chains in this list originate from one sample, sequenced in a study of blood T cell repertoires in COVID-19. The data were produced by immunoSEQ multiplex PCR, yet TCRdb's version contains in-frame clones alone and is incomplete. The table records more than 35,000 clones, around 90% of them present only once. Sequenced material: peripheral blood. The source of these receptors is a young woman in a cohort sampled during active COVID-19.

The chain carries TRBV11-2 and TRBJ2-1; tentatively, D is TRBD1 (6 bases). This CDR3 is built from 15 residues. Trimming removed 5 bases at V and 4 bases at J, with 15 bases between. Germline loops: CDR1 SGHAT, CDR2 FQNNGV. DNA of the CDR3: TGTGCCAGCAGCGCCAGGGGCGCACGGTACAATGAGCAGTTCTTC. It encodes CASSARGARYNEQFF. Full variable domain (missing parts from reference TRBV11-2 and TRBJ2-1): EAGVAQSPRYKIIEKRQSVAFWCNPISGHATLYWYQQILGQGPKLLIQFQNNGVVDDSQLPKDRFSAERLKGVDSTLKIQPAKLEDSAVYLCASSARGARYNEQFFGPGTRLTVL.

The CDR3 loop reads CASRLAGGPRGTQYF. The CDR3 coding sequence is TGTGCCAGCAGACTAGCGGGAGGGCCGAGGGGTACGCAGTATTTT. The rearrangement links TRBV5-6 to TRBJ2-3, with TRBD2 matching over 13 bases. The CDR3 loop spans 15 amino acids. From germline, CDR1 is SGHDT and CDR2 YYEEEE. Trimming cost V 5 bases and J 8 bases; bases outside gene matches: 8.

V is TRBV28 and J is TRBJ2-1; 14 bases align to TRBD2. Trimming at V came to 4 bases and at J to 5 bases, leaving 4 bases not matched to a gene. The CDR3 runs to 16 residues. Germline-derived CDR1 and CDR2 are MDHEN and SYDVKM. The CDR3 loop reads CASSSGLAGGHNEQFF. DNA of the CDR3: TGTGCCAGCAGTTCCGGACTAGCGGGAGGACACAATGAGCAGTTCTTC. The full variable domain, rest sourced from reference TRBV28 and TRBJ2-1, is DVKVTQSSRYLVKRTGEKVFLECVQDMDHENMFWYRQDPGLGLRLIYFSYDVKMKEKGDIPEGYSVSREKKERFSLILESASTNQTSMYLCASSSGLAGGHNEQFFGPGTRLTVL.

The J gene is TRBJ2-3, the V gene TRBV5-6, with D maybe TRBD1 (5 bases). V was cut by 1 base and J by 2 bases, with 14 bases left in between. This CDR3 is built from 16 residues. The V gene's germline CDR1 is SGHDT and CDR2 YYEEEE. As DNA, the CDR3 is TGTGCCAGCAGCTTGCCGGGTGGGGCGACCACAGATACGCAGTATTTT. Translating it yields CASSLPGGATTDTQYF.

CDR3 in DNA: TGTGCCAGCAGTTTAGGTGGACTAGCGGGTTTCCAAGAGACCCAGTACTTC. Translating it yields CASSLGGLAGFQETQYF. The chain recombines TRBV27 with TRBJ2-5; 11 bases are a match to TRBD2. V lost 2 bases, J lost 1 base, and 6 bases stayed unmatched. Germline loops: CDR1 MNHEY, CDR2 SMNVEV (reference sequence). The CDR3 has 17 residues.

This chain connects TRBV6-4 to TRBJ2-1; 13 nucleotides match TRBD2. Germline V gives CDR1 MRHNA, CDR2 SNTAGT. Unmatched junction bases numbered 3, after V lost 4 bases and J lost 9 bases. There are 14 residues in the CDR3. The CDR3 spells CASSGLAGGGEQFF. CDR3 in DNA: TGTGCCAGCAGTGGACTAGCGGGAGGTGGTGAGCAGTTCTTC.

This rearrangement joins TRBV5-1 to TRBJ2-3, with D unresolved. This CDR3 contains 14 residues. Per germline, CDR1 SGHRS and CDR2 YFSETQ. V was shortened by 0 bases and J by 3 bases, with 8 bases between the two germline ends. As DNA, the CDR3 is TGCGCCAGCAGCTTGGAACAGTTAACAGATACGCAGTATTTT. This translates into CASSLEQLTDTQYF.

The rearrangement uses TRBV5-1 and TRBJ1-1, with D tentatively TRBD1 (5 bases). This CDR3 is 14 amino acids long. V was clipped by 4 bases and J by 1 base, with 11 bases between them. Germline values: CDR1 SGHRS, CDR2 YFSETQ. CDR3 nucleotides: TGCGCCAGCAGCCAGCCCGACAGGAACACTGAAGCTTTCTTT. Residues: CASSQPDRNTEAFF.

The chain combines TRBV11-1 with TRBJ2-7; 7 nucleotides line up with TRBD2. CDR3 size: 16 residues. Germline CDR1 and CDR2: SGHAT and FQDESV (reference sequence). The V segment lost 3 bases and the J segment 0 bases; nucleotides outside the gene matches: 8. CDR3: CASSFGQRGSSYEQYF. In nucleotides, the CDR3 is TGTGCCAGCAGCTTCGGGCAGCGGGGTAGCTCCTACGAGCAGTACTTC. Variable domain in full (rest from reference TRBV11-1 and TRBJ2-7): EAEVAQSPRYKITEKSQAVAFWCDPISGHATLYWYRQILGQGPELLVQFQDESVVDDSQLPKDRFSAERLKGVDSTLKIQPAELGDSAMYLCASSFGQRGSSYEQYFGPGTRLTVT.

The V gene is TRBV27, the J gene TRBJ2-1, with 11 positions matching TRBD2. This CDR3 contains 17 residues. Germline loops: CDR1 MNHEY, CDR2 SMNVEV (reference sequence). The junction had 8 bases not matched to a gene; V was cut back by 2 bases and J by 5 bases. Here the CDR3 reads CASSLGSGRALDNEQFF. In nucleotides, the CDR3 is TGTGCCAGCAGTTTAGGTAGCGGGAGGGCACTTGACAATGAGCAGTTCTTC.

V and J are TRBV19 and TRBJ1-2; 7 nucleotides line up with TRBD1. From germline, CDR1 is LNHDA and CDR2 SQIVND (reference sequence). J lost 4 bases, V lost 5 bases, and 13 bases had no gene match. The CDR3 loop spans 16 amino acids. The CDR3 sequence: CASSVYGSGQLYGYTF. The CDR3 DNA sequence: TGTGCCAGTAGTGTATACGGGTCGGGACAGCTCTATGGCTACACCTTC.

DNA for the CDR3: TGTGCCAGCAGCTTTAAGCTTGAGGTGGAGGGCGAGCAGTACTTC. It is translated as CASSFKLEVEGEQYF. The chain is built from TRBV7-8 and TRBJ2-7, with a tentative D call TRBD2 (6 bases). With 3 bases removed from V and 6 bases from J, the gap between germline ends came to 18 bases. The CDR3 has 15 residues. Germline CDR1 SGHVS, CDR2 FQNEAQ. Based on the CDR3 plus reference TRBV7-8 and TRBJ2-7, the full variable domain is GAGVSQSPRYKVAKRGQDVALRCDPISGHVSLFWYQQALGQGPEFLTYFQNEAQLDKSGLPSDRFFAERPEGSVSTLKIQRTQQEDSAVYLCASSFKLEVEGEQYFGPGTRLTVT.

The gene calls are TRBV28 and TRBJ1-1, with D tentatively TRBD1 (6 bases). Germline V gene sequence: CDR1 MDHEN, CDR2 SYDVKM. V was shortened by 1 base and J by 3 bases, with 9 bases between the two germline ends. The CDR3 extends over 14 amino acids. DNA of the CDR3: TGTGCCAGCAGTTTATTCTCAGGGGACACTGAAGCTTTCTTT. Translation: CASSLFSGDTEAFF. Based on the CDR3 plus reference TRBV28 and TRBJ1-1, the full variable domain is DVKVTQSSRYLVKRTGEKVFLECVQDMDHENMFWYRQDPGLGLRLIYFSYDVKMKEKGDIPEGYSVSREKKERFSLILESASTNQTSMYLCASSLFSGDTEAFFGQGTRLTVV.